What follows are 3 T cell receptor beta chains derived from one specimen sequenced in a study of T cell repertoires in cytomegalovirus infection. TCRdb passed the reads through MiXCR, listing each CDR3 protein once. The sample carries about 320,000 distinct CDR3 sequences, more than 8% recorded once. Sequencing was carried out using PBMCs. Source of these receptors: a human donor in good health (CMV status not recorded). Some clones in this sample may be carry-over from other donors' samples.

J is TRBJ1-4 and V is TRBV4-1; D might be TRBD1 (6 bases). The CDR3 consists of 15 residues. V lost 0 bases to trimming and J lost 6 bases, with 11 bases between them. CDR1 is MGHRA and CDR2 is YSYEKL in the germline V gene. The CDR3 region is CASSQDPGEDEKLFF. In DNA form, the CDR3 reads TGCGCCAGCAGCCAAGACCCAGGGGAGGATGAAAAACTGTTTTTT.

There are many counts of this clonotype. The chain employs TRBV28 and TRBJ2-1; TRBD2 matches at 10 bases. CDR1 and CDR2 (germline): MDHEN, SYDVKM. This CDR3 has 18 amino acids. J was trimmed by 0 bases and V by 11 bases; bases with no gene match: 16. The CDR3 nucleotides are TGTGCCGCGGGAGGGACTAGCGCAGAATTCGGCTCCTACAATGAGCAGTTCTTC. Protein sequence: CAAGGTSAEFGSYNEQFF.

A few counts support this clonotype. The rearrangement uses TRBV6-2 or TRBV6-3 and TRBJ2-3; possibly TRBD2 for D (5 bases). The germline V gene has CDR1 MNHEY and CDR2 SVGEGT. The CDR3 runs to 16 residues. Trimming removed 0 bases from V and 3 bases from J, with 13 bases in between. CDR3 sequence reads: CASSYSGGRRTDTQYF. Here the CDR3 DNA reads TGTGCCAGCAGTTACTCTGGCGGGCGAAGAACAGATACGCAGTATTTT.